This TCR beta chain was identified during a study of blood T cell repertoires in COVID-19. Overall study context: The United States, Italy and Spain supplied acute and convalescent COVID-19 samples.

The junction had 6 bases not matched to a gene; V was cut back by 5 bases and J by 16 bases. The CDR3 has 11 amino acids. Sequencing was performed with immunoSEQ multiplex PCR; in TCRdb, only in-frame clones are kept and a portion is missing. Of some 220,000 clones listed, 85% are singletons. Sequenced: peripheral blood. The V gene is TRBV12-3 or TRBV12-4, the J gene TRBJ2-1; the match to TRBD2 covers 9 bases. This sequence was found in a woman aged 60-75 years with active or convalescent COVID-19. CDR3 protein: CASSLGTSLFF. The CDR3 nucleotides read TGTGCCAGCAGTCTAGGGACTAGCCTTTTCTTC.